Each of the 27 T cell receptor beta chains below was sequenced from the same sample in a study of post-analysis software for immune sequencing data. No antigen is known for these receptors. The TCR beta cDNA libraries contained unique molecular identifiers. MiXCR, run by TCRdb on the PCR reads, gives a single entry per CDR3 protein. The table has about 820,000 distinct CDR3 sequences, about 50% seen once. General study results and limits: Controls showed lower frequencies than patients for a few TRBV segments, and TRBV5-6, TRBV5-1 and TRBV20-1 were among these.

Input material: blood. Every receptor here comes from a girl aged 5-17 years with multiple sclerosis.

DNA for the CDR3: TGCGCCAGCAGCCCCCCAGGGGCCGTCTGGGATACGCAGTATTTT. This gives the protein CASSPPGAVWDTQYF. The chain is built from TRBV5-1 and TRBJ2-3, with D tentatively TRBD1 (6 bases). The length of the CDR3 is 15 residues. The V gene's germline CDR1 is SGHRS and CDR2 YFSETQ. V lost 4 bases and J lost 6, with 18 bases in between.

The V and J genes are TRBV29-1 and TRBJ2-7; 11 positions match TRBD1. CDR1 is SQVTM and CDR2 is ANQGSEA in the germline V gene. The CDR3 is 15 residues long. The J segment lost 2 bases and the V segment lost 5 bases, leaving 8 bases of the junction unmatched. CDR3: CSVSLRGQGAYEQYF. In nucleotides, the CDR3 is TGCAGCGTTTCCCTTCGGGGACAGGGGGCCTACGAGCAGTACTTC.

This clonotype has a single count. The chain combines TRBV12-3 or TRBV12-4 with TRBJ2-5, with TRBD2 matching over 9 bases. Trimming took 7 bases from V and 0 from J; bases not matched to a gene: 9. The CDR3 covers 16 residues. CDR3: CASTHLSGGNQETQYF. The CDR3 coding sequence is TGTGCCAGCACCCACCTCAGCGGGGGGAACCAAGAGACCCAGTACTTC.

J is TRBJ2-1 and V is TRBV12-3 or TRBV12-4; TRBD2 aligns across 12 bases. The CDR3 has 15 amino acids. With V trimmed by 2 bases and J by 11 bases, 7 bases remained unmatched. CDR3: CASSLQTSGSLKQFF. The CDR3 nucleotides are TGTGCCAGCAGTTTACAGACTAGCGGGAGTTTAAAGCAGTTCTTC.

The rearrangement uses TRBV7-2 and TRBJ2-1; 12 positions agree with TRBD2. Germline V gene sequence: CDR1 SGHTA, CDR2 FQGNSA. The CDR3 totals 17 residues. With 1 base clipped from V and 8 bases from J, the junction kept 9 bases outside the gene matches. CDR3 sequence reads: CASSLVGTSGGPHEQFF. CDR3 sequence (DNA): TGTGCCAGCAGCTTAGTTGGAACTAGCGGGGGGCCCCATGAGCAGTTCTTC.

J is TRBJ2-3 and V is TRBV5-1, with a tentative D call TRBD2 (5 bases). This CDR3 comprises 15 residues. The ends were cut back, 6 bases at V and 1 base at J, with 15 bases in the middle. From germline, CDR1 is SGHRS and CDR2 YFSETQ. The CDR3 spells CASTPEGLRTDTQYF. CDR3 DNA sequence: TGCGCCAGCACCCCAGAGGGCCTTCGCACAGATACGCAGTATTTT.

V and J are TRBV20-1 and TRBJ2-1; 12 bases align to TRBD2. CDR3 size: 15 residues. V trimming: 3 bases; J trimming: 8 bases; junction bases outside the gene matches: 8. CDR1 and CDR2 (germline): DFQATT, SNEGSKA (reference sequence). CDR3 sequence (DNA): TGCAGTGCTAGGTTGACTAGCGGGAGCCCCCATGAGCAGTTCTTC. Encoded protein: CSARLTSGSPHEQFF.

The V call is TRBV5-1, the J call TRBJ2-1, with 8 positions matching TRBD1. This CDR3 is built from 14 residues. Germline V gene sequence: CDR1 SGHRS, CDR2 YFSETQ. Trimming cost V 0 bases and J 9 bases; bases outside gene matches: 5. CDR3 amino acids: CASSLGTGPSEQFF. The CDR3 DNA reads TGCGCCAGCAGCTTGGGGACAGGGCCGAGTGAGCAGTTCTTC.

The CDR3 loop reads CAISEGGGNEQFF. CDR3 nucleotides: TGTGCCATCAGTGAAGGAGGAGGCAATGAGCAGTTCTTC. J is TRBJ2-1 and V is TRBV10-3; D is perhaps TRBD2 (5 bases). V was shortened by 3 bases and J by 6 bases, with 9 bases between the two germline ends. CDR1 ENHRY and CDR2 SYGVKD come from the germline V gene. There are 13 residues in the CDR3.

The chain has TRBV12-3 or TRBV12-4 and TRBJ2-7; 13 nucleotides align to TRBD2. CDR3 length: 15 residues. With 7 bases clipped from V and 3 bases from J, the junction kept 6 bases outside the gene matches. CDR3 bases: TGTGCCAGCACCACGGGACTAGCGGGGAGCTACGAGCAGTACTTC. Its protein product is CASTTGLAGSYEQYF.

The chain has TRBV7-2 and TRBJ1-2; TRBD1 is a possible D gene (5 bases). The CDR3 extends over 15 amino acids. From germline, CDR1 is SGHTA and CDR2 FQGNSA. V was shortened by 11 bases and J by 8 bases, with 27 bases between the two germline ends. DNA of the CDR3: TGTGCCGGGGGAGTTTGGGGAGGCCCTTCTCGCGGCTACACCTTC. This sequence encodes CAGGVWGGPSRGYTF. The whole variable domain, remainder taken from reference TRBV7-2 and TRBJ1-2, is GAGVSQSPSNKVTEKGKDVELRCDPISGHTALYWYRQSLGQGLEFLIYFQGNSAPDKSGLPSDRFSAERTGGSVSTLTIQRTQQEDSAVYLCAGGVWGGPSRGYTFGSGTRLTVV.

This clonotype showed up just a few times. The chain is built from TRBV13 and TRBJ1-2, with TRBD1 identical over 8 bases. Losses at the gene ends were 0 bases for V and 12 bases for J; bases not matched to a gene: 12. Germline assignment: CDR1 PRHDT and CDR2 FYEKMQ (reference sequence). This CDR3 has 15 amino acids. For the CDR3, the DNA is TGTGCCAGCAGCTTAGGGGCCGACAGGGGACATGGGAACACCTTC. Protein product: CASSLGADRGHGNTF.

The chain links TRBV5-6 to TRBJ2-4; no definite D call. The end of the DNA is better explained by TRBJ2-7, so the J call may be wrong. CDR1 is SGHDT, CDR2 YYEEEE, per germline. The CDR3 sequence is 16 residues long. The CDR3: CASSALDRQPAYEQYF. The CDR3 bases are TGTGCCAGCAGCGCCTTAGATCGACAACCCGCATACGAGCAGTACTTC.

V usage is TRBV3-1 and J usage is TRBJ2-5; 8 nucleotides line up with TRBD2. After removal of 0 bases from V and 6 bases from J, the junction contained 6 bases not matched to a gene. Germline CDR1 is LGHDT and CDR2 is YNNKEL (reference sequence). The CDR3 has 15 amino acids. CDR3 in amino acids: CASSQEGLVSKTQYF. CDR3 DNA: TGTGCCAGCAGCCAAGAGGGACTAGTCAGCAAGACCCAGTACTTC.

The V gene is TRBV12-3 or TRBV12-4, the J gene TRBJ2-7; 11 bases line up with TRBD2. The CDR3 loop spans 15 amino acids. V was pared by 6 bases and J by 2 bases, with 6 bases of the junction left unmatched. CDR3 sequence (DNA): TGTGCCAGCAGCCTAACTAGCGGGAGTACCTACGAGCAGTACTTC. Its protein is CASSLTSGSTYEQYF.

This clonotype was detected ten times or more. V and J are TRBV6-2 or TRBV6-3 and TRBJ2-7; D remains unclear. Trimming took 2 bases from V and 0 from J, leaving 8 bases between them. The germline V gene has CDR1 MNHEY and CDR2 SVGEGT. This CDR3 is built from 14 residues. In nucleotides, the CDR3 is TGTGCCAGCAGTTACGAATCGTTCTCCTACGAGCAGTACTTC. Protein product: CASSYESFSYEQYF.

In its sample, this clonotype was seen a few times. The V gene is TRBV29-1, the J gene TRBJ2-7; 15 nucleotides match TRBD2. From germline, CDR1 is SQVTM and CDR2 ANQGSEA. V lost 6 bases to trimming and J lost 4 bases; unmatched junction nucleotides: 10. The CDR3 covers 16 residues. As DNA, the CDR3 is TGCAGCGTAGGACTAGCGGGAGGGCGACAAGTGTACGAGCAGTACTTC. Protein product: CSVGLAGGRQVYEQYF.

In this sample, this clonotype turned up a few times. CDR3 sequence (DNA): TGTGCCATCAGTGGTGACAACTCCTACGAGCAGTACTTC. Its translation is CAISGDNSYEQYF. The gene calls are TRBV10-3 and TRBJ2-7; D gene unclear. With 4 bases removed from V and 0 bases from J, the gap between germline ends came to 7 bases. CDR3 length equals 13 residues. The germline gives CDR1 ENHRY, CDR2 SYGVKD.

The CDR3 DNA is TGTGCCAGCAGTTCCTTTTCTAGCGGGAGGGCCGGGAGTGCCAAAAACATTCAGTACTTC. This gives the protein CASSSFSSGRAGSAKNIQYF. The chain couples TRBV27 to TRBJ2-7, with 12 bases that match TRBD2. The J call may be wrong; the DNA end is better matched by TRBJ2-4. The V gene's germline CDR1 is MNHEY and CDR2 SMNVEV (reference sequence). CDR3 length: 20 amino acids.

The table lists this clonotype with a few counts. Relative to the germline gene, one junction end is altered; a read error may explain this. CDR3 bases: TGCAGTGCTGCGGGACTAGGCATGAATGAACAGTTCTTC. Translation gives CSAAGLGMNEQFF. V gene TRBV20-1 combines with J gene TRBJ2-1; the match to TRBD2 covers 8 bases. This CDR3 has 13 residues. CDR1 DFQATT and CDR2 SNEGSKA come from the germline V gene (reference sequence).

The count of this clonotype is one. The rearrangement joins TRBV20-1 to TRBJ2-7; TRBD2 agrees at 15 bases. CDR3 length: 18 amino acids. CDR1 is DFQATT and CDR2 is SNEGSKA in the germline V gene (reference sequence). V shed 6 bases, J shed 4 bases, and the junction held 16 bases outside the gene matches. The CDR3 region is CSASSGTSGRSFGYEQYF. The CDR3 nucleotides are TGCAGTGCCAGCTCCGGGACTAGCGGGAGGAGTTTCGGTTACGAGCAGTACTTC.

This chain connects TRBV5-1 to TRBJ2-3; 9 bases agree with TRBD2. The CDR3 is made up of 15 amino acids. V lost 5 bases, J lost 2 bases, and 6 bases stayed unmatched. Germline V CDR1 and CDR2: SGHRS, YFSETQ. This CDR3 reads CASRNLAGTTDTQYF. In DNA form, the CDR3 reads TGCGCCAGCAGAAACCTAGCGGGGACCACAGATACGCAGTATTTT.

V is TRBV3-1 and J is TRBJ2-5; no firm D call. Germline V gene lookup returns CDR1 LGHDT and CDR2 YNNKEL (reference sequence). Trimming left V 3 bases short and J 2 bases short, with 10 bases between. CDR3 size: 14 residues. CDR3 sequence: CASSQNPGQETQYF. The CDR3 DNA is TGTGCCAGCAGCCAGAATCCTGGTCAAGAGACCCAGTACTTC.

V and J are TRBV24-1 and TRBJ2-2; TRBD1 matches 10 bases. The CDR3 is 16 residues long. J lost 4 bases, V lost 5 bases, and 6 bases had no gene match. Germline V gene lookup returns CDR1 KGHDR and CDR2 SFDVKD. The CDR3 coding sequence is TGTGCCACCAGTGCCTCCGGGACAGGGGTCACCGGGGAGCTGTTTTTT. Its translation is CATSASGTGVTGELFF.

CDR3 DNA: TGCAGTGCTAGGATCCAGGGAAATCAGCCCCAGCATTTT. It encodes CSARIQGNQPQHF. The chain is built from TRBV20-1 and TRBJ1-5, with D perhaps TRBD1 (5 bases). Germline loops: CDR1 DFQATT, CDR2 SNEGSKA (reference sequence). The length of the CDR3 is 13 residues. The V and J ends lost 3 bases and 4 bases respectively, with 10 bases between them.

The table lists this clonotype with many counts. The rearrangement uses TRBV20-1 and TRBJ2-7; 11 nucleotides align to TRBD2. Trimming took 2 bases from V and 4 from J; bases not matched to a gene: 13. This CDR3 region has 17 residues. Germline CDR1 and CDR2: DFQATT and SNEGSKA (reference sequence). CDR3 sequence reads: CSARPKEGTSGSYEQYF. DNA of the CDR3: TGCAGTGCTAGACCGAAAGAGGGGACTAGCGGTTCTTACGAGCAGTACTTC.

The CDR3 reads CASSLGDRGNTYEQYF. The CDR3 DNA reads as TGTGCCAGCAGCTTAGGAGACAGGGGGAATACGTACGAGCAGTACTTC. The chain links TRBV7-9 to TRBJ2-7, with 9 bases aligning to TRBD1. The germline V gene encodes CDR1 SEHNR and CDR2 FQNEAQ (reference sequence). V shed 1 base, J shed 4 bases, and the junction held 8 bases outside the gene matches. The CDR3 length is 16 residues.